One and the same sample provided the 7 T cell receptor beta chains below, sequenced in a study of T cell responses to AZD1222 COVID-19 vaccine. Repertoires were generated with immunoSEQ multiplex PCR, while TCRdb's copy carries only in-frame clones and drops some. Of about 120,000 clones listed, 80% to 90% are singletons. Sequences were derived from peripheral blood, sampled on day 0 of AZD1222 vaccination. All receptors derive from an adult in good health.

V gene TRBV12-3 or TRBV12-4 combines with J gene TRBJ2-7; D unclear. This CDR3 is built from 12 residues. Between the trimmed V and J ends, which lost 5 bases and 0 bases, there was a span of 5 bases. CDR3 sequence reads: CASSLLSYEQYF. CDR3 sequence (DNA): TGTGCCAGCAGTCTGCTCTCCTACGAGCAGTACTTC.

The CDR3 sequence is CASARARTEAFF. For the CDR3, the DNA is TGTGCCTCCGCAAGGGCTAGGACTGAAGCTTTCTTT. The chain is built from TRBV28 and TRBJ1-1; D is unclear. Trimming removed 11 bases from V and 5 bases from J, with 15 bases in between. CDR1 is MDHEN and CDR2 is SYDVKM in the germline V gene. The CDR3 contains 12 residues.

V is TRBV5-4 and J is TRBJ1-6; D remains ambiguous. This CDR3 is built from 15 residues. Trimming took off 0 bases at V and 7 bases at J, with 11 bases between the two ends. Germline CDR1 and CDR2: SGHNT and YYREEE (reference sequence). The CDR3 sequence is CASSLGRGNNSPLHF. CDR3 in DNA: TGTGCCAGCAGCTTGGGGAGAGGGAACAATTCACCCCTCCACTTT.

The gene calls are TRBV11-3 and TRBJ2-3; D is uncertain. This CDR3 comprises 12 residues. The germline V gene has CDR1 SGHNT and CDR2 YENEEA. Trimming left V 0 bases short and J 5 bases short, with 3 bases between. The CDR3 region is CASSLDGDTQYF. CDR3 in DNA: TGTGCCAGCAGCTTAGATGGAGATACGCAGTATTTT.

The chain has TRBV5-1 and TRBJ2-1; 14 bases fit TRBD2. CDR3 length: 17 residues. V was clipped by 2 bases and J by 5 bases; unmatched bases: 6. Germline V lookup: CDR1 SGHRS, CDR2 YFSETQ. The CDR3: CASSFVTSGRADNEQFF. In nucleotides, the CDR3 is TGCGCCAGCAGCTTCGTGACTAGCGGGAGGGCCGACAATGAGCAGTTCTTC.

This chain links TRBV7-8 with TRBJ1-3; D uncertain. The germline V gene encodes CDR1 SGHVS and CDR2 FQNEAQ. The CDR3 contains 13 residues. V was pared by 2 bases and J by 4 bases, with 6 bases between. The CDR3 nucleotides are TGTGCCAGCAGCTTAAGAGTCGGAAACACCATATATTTT. It codes for CASSLRVGNTIYF.

The genes are TRBV6-2 or TRBV6-3 and TRBJ1-2; unclear D gene. Germline CDR1 is MNHEY and CDR2 is SVGEGT. This CDR3 has 13 residues. The V end was cut by 0 bases, the J end by 8 bases, with 10 bases between. The CDR3 coding sequence is TGTGCCAGCAGTTACTCATCCGTCTGGGGCTACACCTTC. It translates to CASSYSSVWGYTF.